A selection of T cell receptor beta chains follows, all from one sample in a study of monozygotic twins with cystic fibrosis. Only in-frame clones appear in the TCRdb table, and some are missing; sequencing was by immunoSEQ multiplex PCR. The table has 20,000 to 25,000 clones, around 97% seen once. Sequencing was performed on blood. The origin of the receptors is a girl aged 10 to 17 with cystic fibrosis. Both conserved end residues are part of each CDR3. D genes are given only for firm matches. The size field is filled for only some rows; it gives once, few, many or a size class.

V	D	J	size	DNA	CDR3
TRBV7-8	TRBD2	TRBJ2-5	NA	TGTGCCAGCAGCTTAAGGGCGGGAGTACGGTGGGAGACCCAGTACTTC	CASSLRAGVRWETQYF
TRBV4-3	NA	TRBJ2-3	NA	TGCGCCAGCAGCCAAGAACAGATCGTGGATACGCAGTATTTT	CASSQEQIVDTQYF
TRBV19	TRBD2	TRBJ2-1	NA	TGTGCCAGTAGTATGGGACTAGCGGGAGGACGCCGGATGATTTTTAAGTTCTTC	CASSMGLAGGRRMIFKFF
TRBV7-6	NA	TRBJ2-3	NA	TGTGCCAGCAGCTTAACCCTAGCCGATACGCAGTATTTT	CASSLTLADTQYF
TRBV2	TRBD2	TRBJ2-1	NA	TGTGCCAGCAGTGGCACCTCCAGTGATCGGCGGACTAGCTCGTCCTACAATGAGCAGTTCTTC	CASSGTSSDRRTSSSYNEQFF
TRBV18	NA	TRBJ2-2	NA	TGTGCCAGCCTCAGCGCGGCAGGGAGTTCTAACACCGGGGAGCTGTTTTTT	CASLSAAGSSNTGELFF
TRBV2	NA	TRBJ1-3	once	TGTGCCAGCAGTGTATTCGGGGGAAACACCATATATTTT	CASSVFGGNTIYF
TRBV7-6	NA	TRBJ2-7	NA	TGTGCCAGCAGCCACCCTGACACTTACGAGCAGTACTTC	CASSHPDTYEQYF
TRBV9	TRBD2	TRBJ2-3	once	TGTGCCAGCAGCCCACCGGGGACTAAAAAAGATACGCAGTATTTT	CASSPPGTKKDTQYF
TRBV10-3	NA	TRBJ1-2	NA	TGTGCCATCAGTGAGTCGAATTCTGGGCCGTATGGCTACACCTTC	CAISESNSGPYGYTF
TRBV27	TRBD1	TRBJ2-7	NA	TGTGCCAGCAGTTTGAGGGGGCTCACCTACGAGCAGTACTTC	CASSLRGLTYEQYF
TRBV11-2	TRBD2	TRBJ2-3	NA	TGTGCCGTATCTTCCCGGCTAGCGGTAGATACGCAGTATTTT	CAVSSRLAVDTQYF
TRBV5-1	TRBD2	TRBJ2-1	NA	TGCGCCAGCAGCCAGGCCGGGGGGAGTAACTACAATGAGCAGTTCTTC	CASSQAGGSNYNEQFF
TRBV9	NA	TRBJ2-3	once	TGTGCCAGCAGCGTAGAGGGGTCATACACAGATACGCAGTATTTT	CASSVEGSYTDTQYF
TRBV2	NA	TRBJ2-3	NA	TGTGCCAGCAGTGAGAGGACAGATACGCAGTATTTT	CASSERTDTQYF
TRBV19	NA	TRBJ1-5	NA	TGTGCCAGCCGGCCGGAGGGGGTGGTCAATCAGCCCCAGCATTTT	CASRPEGVVNQPQHF
TRBV9	NA	TRBJ2-3	NA	TGTGCCAGCAGCGTAGCTGCTAACGGGGCAGATACGCAGTATTTT	CASSVAANGADTQYF
TRBV7-9	NA	TRBJ1-1	NA	TGTGCCAGCAGCTTTCCAGTGAACACTGAAGCTTTCTTT	CASSFPVNTEAFF
TRBV30	TRBD2	TRBJ2-3	NA	TGTGCCAGCCGGGCTTATGTACTAGCGGGAGGTCGGAATACGCAGTATTTT	CASRAYVLAGGRNTQYF
TRBV9	NA	TRBJ2-3	NA	TGTGCCAGCAGCGTAGGTTCCGGGACCGGCACAGATACGCAGTATTTT	CASSVGSGTGTDTQYF
TRBV5-6	NA	TRBJ2-1	once	TGTGCCAGCAGCTGGGGATCTAGCTCTTACAATGAGCAGTTCTTC	CASSWGSSSYNEQFF
TRBV7-2	NA	TRBJ2-3	NA	TGTGCCAGCAGCGACCAGGGGGGAGATACGCAGTATTTT	CASSDQGGDTQYF
TRBV5-6	TRBD1	TRBJ2-2	NA	TGTGCCAGCAGTTGGGACAGGGTGAGCGGGGAGCTGTTTTTT	CASSWDRVSGELFF
TRBV30	TRBD1	TRBJ2-7	NA	TGTGCCTGGAGCTCCTACCGGGACAGGGGGCGGCCCGAGCAGTACTTC	CAWSSYRDRGRPEQYF
TRBV5-1	NA	TRBJ2-1	NA	TGCGCCAGCAGCTTGGCTCTTACCGTCTACAATGAGCAGTTCTTC	CASSLALTVYNEQFF
TRBV25-1	NA	TRBJ1-1	NA	TGTGCCAGCAGTGAAGGTGGTTCCCACACTGAAGCTTTCTTT	CASSEGGSHTEAFF
TRBV10-2	NA	TRBJ1-4	NA	TGCGCCAGCAGTGAGCTCGGGGGGGCGGATGAAAAACTGTTTTTT	CASSELGGADEKLFF
TRBV18	NA	TRBJ2-7	NA	TGTGCCAGCTCACGCGGACCAGACTACGAGCAGTACTTC	CASSRGPDYEQYF
TRBV9	NA	TRBJ2-6	NA	TGTGCCAGCAGCCCCCTACAGGGGGCCAACGTCCTGACTTTC	CASSPLQGANVLTF
TRBV6-5	NA	TRBJ2-1	NA	TGTGCCAGCAGTTACTATTCCGGGAATGAGCAGTTCTTC	CASSYYSGNEQFF
TRBV27	TRBD1	TRBJ2-5	NA	TGTGCCAGCAGTACTCGGACAGGGATGAGAGAGACCCAGTACTTC	CASSTRTGMRETQYF
TRBV28	NA	TRBJ1-2	NA	TGTGCCAGCAGTTTCTCGGACTATGGCTACACCTTC	CASSFSDYGYTF
TRBV7-9	TRBD1	TRBJ2-5	NA	TGTGCCAGCAGCCCCGCGACAGGGATCCAAGAGACCCAGTACTTC	CASSPATGIQETQYF
TRBV5-1	TRBD1	TRBJ2-7	NA	TGCGCCAGCAGCTTAGGGACAGGGGGCTACGAGCAGTACTTC	CASSLGTGGYEQYF
TRBV6-5	NA	TRBJ2-2	NA	TGTGCCAGCAGGTATTGGACCGGGGAGCTGTTTTTT	CASRYWTGELFF
TRBV5-1	NA	TRBJ1-2	NA	TGCGCCAGCAGCTTGCGACCGGGAGCTAACTATGGCTACACCTTC	CASSLRPGANYGYTF
TRBV2	NA	TRBJ2-3	NA	TGTGCCAGCAGCTTAGCGGCAGATACGCAGTATTTT	CASSLAADTQYF
TRBV5-5	TRBD1	TRBJ1-4	NA	TGTGCCAGCAGCTTGGATCAGGGGGCCCTGTTTTTT	CASSLDQGALFF
TRBV7-2	TRBD2	TRBJ2-5	NA	TGTGCCAGCAGCCGGGGACTAGCGGGACAAGAGACCCAGTACTTC	CASSRGLAGQETQYF
TRBV9	TRBD2	TRBJ2-3	NA	TGTGCCAGCAGCGGCCGCGGGACTAGCGGGACAGATACGCAGTATTTT	CASSGRGTSGTDTQYF
TRBV25-1	NA	TRBJ1-1	NA	TGTGCCAGCAGTTTCACAGCCTTCGACACTGAAGCTTTCTTT	CASSFTAFDTEAFF
TRBV2	NA	TRBJ1-5	NA	TGTGCCAGCAGGGGTAGCCAGCCCCAGCATTTT	CASRGSQPQHF
TRBV5-4	NA	TRBJ2-1	NA	TGTGCCAGCAGCTTGGGTGGGACTTCGGGGAATGAGCAGTTCTTC	CASSLGGTSGNEQFF
TRBV14	TRBD1	TRBJ1-4	NA	TGTGCCAGCAGCCAAGGGCGGACAGGGCTTAATGAAAAACTGTTTTTT	CASSQGRTGLNEKLFF
TRBV28	NA	TRBJ2-2	NA	TGTGCCAGCAGCGTCAGGGGAGTGACTATGAACACCGGGGAGCTGTTTTTT	CASSVRGVTMNTGELFF
TRBV25-1	NA	TRBJ2-7	NA	TGTGCCAGCAGTTCCTCCGCGGACGGGTTACTCTACGAGCAGTACTTC	CASSSSADGLLYEQYF
TRBV18	TRBD2	TRBJ2-1	NA	TGTGCCAGCTCACTGACTAGCGGTTCTACCTACAATGAGCAGTTCTTC	CASSLTSGSTYNEQFF
TRBV9	TRBD1	TRBJ2-7	NA	TGTGCCAGCAGCGAGACAGGGTCCGCCTACGAGCAGTACTTC	CASSETGSAYEQYF
TRBV2	TRBD2	TRBJ2-1	NA	TGTGCCAGCACCCAGAACGGACTAGCGGGAGACGGGCAGTTCTTC	CASTQNGLAGDGQFF
TRBV10-3	NA	TRBJ2-1	once	TGTGCCATCACCACGAGTCGTGGAAGGTCGAATGAGCAGTTCTTC	CAITTSRGRSNEQFF
TRBV9	NA	TRBJ1-1	NA	TGTGCCAGCAGCGTAGTCAAGGGGCCCACTGAAGCTTTCTTT	CASSVVKGPTEAFF
TRBV29-1	NA	TRBJ1-1	few	TGCAGCGTTGAAAGGAAGATGAACACTGAAGCTTTCTTT	CSVERKMNTEAFF
TRBV4-2	NA	TRBJ2-1	NA	TGTGCCAGCAGCCAAGATGGCGGGACGGACTACAATGAGCAGTTCTTC	CASSQDGGTDYNEQFF
TRBV9	NA	TRBJ2-7	few	TGTGCCAGCAGCGTAGGGGCCCTGGGGACCTACGAGCAGTACTTC	CASSVGALGTYEQYF
TRBV14	TRBD2	TRBJ2-3	NA	TGTGCCAGCAGCCAAGTTGCGGGAGTGAGTGTAAATACGCAGTATTTT	CASSQVAGVSVNTQYF